The 17 T cell receptor beta chains below were found in one sample sequenced in a study of OX40 agonist ivuxolimab in advanced cancers. Assay used: immunoSEQ multiplex PCR; TCRdb lists only in-frame clones, some missing. The data show tens of thousands of clones, with 70% to 90% seen just once and more than 8.5% held by the top ten. This specimen consisted of CD4+ or CD8+ T cells sorted from blood, obtained in a trial of the OX40 agonist ivuxolimab. The receptor set was obtained from an adult with an advanced solid tumor such as melanoma, head and neck, liver or kidney cancer.

The chain uses TRBV6-5 and TRBJ2-5; D is possibly TRBD1 (5 bases). The V gene lost 4 bases and the J gene lost 4 bases, with 16 bases spanning the gap. This CDR3 has 15 residues. Per the germline V gene, CDR1 is MNHEY and CDR2 is SVGAGI. The CDR3 loop reads CASSSGWSRAETQYF. The CDR3 bases are TGTGCCAGCAGTTCCGGGTGGAGCAGGGCAGAGACCCAGTACTTC.

This rearrangement joins TRBV9 to TRBJ2-2; D is possibly TRBD2 (6 bases). Per germline, CDR1 SGDLS and CDR2 YYNGEE. CDR3 length equals 14 residues. V was clipped by 4 bases and J by 7 bases, with 14 bases between them. The CDR3 region is CASSLEGLDGELFF. CDR3 nucleotide sequence: TGTGCCAGCAGCTTGGAGGGGTTGGACGGGGAGCTGTTTTTT. Drawing the rest from reference TRBV9 and TRBJ2-2, the complete variable domain is DSGVTQTPKHLITATGQRVTLRCSPRSGDLSVYWYQQSLDQGLQFLIQYYNGEERAKGNILERFSAQQFPDLHSELNLSSLELGDSALYFCASSLEGLDGELFFGEGSRLTVL.

The chain employs TRBV19 and TRBJ1-1; D call uncertain. The CDR3 runs 13 residues. Germline CDR1 and CDR2: LNHDA and SQIVND (reference sequence). V was cut by 3 bases and J by 1 base, with 6 bases left in between. The CDR3 loop is CASSIRGNTEAFF. The CDR3 coding sequence is TGTGCCAGTAGTATTCGTGGGAACACTGAAGCTTTCTTT.

The J gene is TRBJ2-1, the V gene TRBV5-4, with D unclear. From germline, CDR1 is SGHNT and CDR2 YYREEE (reference sequence). The CDR3 length is 11 residues. Trimming removed 2 bases from V and 5 bases from J, with 2 bases in between. In DNA, the CDR3 is TGTGCCAGCAGCTTAGACAATGAGCAGTTCTTC. Amino acid sequence: CASSLDNEQFF.

The rearrangement joins TRBV10-3 to TRBJ2-3, with D possibly matching TRBD2 (6 bases). This CDR3 is built from 14 residues. Trimming left V 8 bases short and J 4 bases short, with 16 bases between. The germline gives CDR1 ENHRY, CDR2 SYGVKD. The CDR3, as DNA: TGTGCCATCCTTAGTTCCCCGGGGGCAGATACGCAGTATTTT. It yields the protein CAILSSPGADTQYF.

The chain couples TRBV5-1 to TRBJ1-2, with unresolved D. Germline CDR1 and CDR2: SGHRS and YFSETQ. Trimming left V 1 base short and J 4 bases short, with 14 bases between. The CDR3 is 15 residues long. The CDR3 sequence: CASSLSAAMSYGYTF. The CDR3 DNA reads TGCGCCAGCAGCTTGTCGGCAGCAATGTCCTATGGCTACACCTTC.

V gene TRBV28 combines with J gene TRBJ2-7; D remains ambiguous. The ends were cut back, 6 bases at V and 0 bases at J, with 21 bases in the middle. The CDR3 covers 17 residues. Looked up from germline, CDR1 is MDHEN and CDR2 is SYDVKM. CDR3 in DNA: TGTGCCAGCAGGCCACGACCTGGGGTAATTTTCTCCTACGAGCAGTACTTC. Protein sequence: CASRPRPGVIFSYEQYF.

For the CDR3, the DNA is TGTGCCAGCAGCGTAGGAGGCGGGTTTAGCTCCTACGAGCAGTACTTC. The encoded protein is CASSVGGGFSSYEQYF. The chain links TRBV9 to TRBJ2-7; perhaps TRBD2 as D (5 bases). With 0 bases removed from V and 0 bases from J, the gap between germline ends came to 13 bases. Germline V CDR1 and CDR2: SGDLS, YYNGEE. The CDR3 sequence is 16 residues long.

Here the CDR3 reads CASSFAVGRGQGRPQHF. In nucleotides, the CDR3 is TGTGCCAGCAGCTTCGCCGTTGGGAGGGGCCAGGGGCGGCCCCAGCATTTT. J is TRBJ1-5 and V is TRBV7-4, with D tentatively TRBD1 (6 bases). Germline CDR1 reads SGHVT; CDR2 reads SQSDAQ. CDR3 length equals 17 residues. V lost 3 bases to trimming and J lost 9 bases, with 24 bases between them.

The V and J genes are TRBV6-1 and TRBJ1-5; the D is unclear. V was cut by 3 bases and J by 9 bases, with 12 bases left in between. Per the germline V gene, CDR1 is MNHNS and CDR2 is SASEGT. The CDR3 contains 13 residues. This CDR3 reads CASSEALSLPQHF. CDR3 nucleotide sequence: TGTGCCAGCAGTGAGGCCCTATCTCTGCCCCAGCATTTT.

The V gene is TRBV6-5, the J gene TRBJ2-1; D uncertain. The CDR3 consists of 13 residues. The germline gives CDR1 MNHEY, CDR2 SVGAGI. Trimming stripped 10 bases from V and 9 bases from J, with 19 bases between. CDR3 residues: CATQSPLKGEQFF. CDR3 sequence (DNA): TGTGCCACCCAGTCCCCCCTTAAGGGTGAGCAGTTCTTC.

This clone was detected a few times. The sample carries other DNA sequences with the same CDR3. CDR3 in DNA: TGTGCCAGCTCACCCAGGGAGACCCAGTACTTC. It is translated as CASSPRETQYF. The chain combines TRBV18 with TRBJ2-5; D not certain. Germline V gene data show CDR1 as KGHSH and CDR2 as LQKENI. With 3 bases removed from V and 5 bases from J, the gap between germline ends came to 4 bases. The length of the CDR3 is 11 residues.

The chain recombines TRBV5-4 with TRBJ1-1; no definite D call. The V gene lost 2 bases and the J gene lost 5 bases, with 16 bases spanning the gap. The germline gives CDR1 SGHNT, CDR2 YYREEE (reference sequence). The CDR3 totals 15 residues. The CDR3: CASSFMTALGTEAFF. Here the CDR3 DNA reads TGTGCCAGCAGCTTTATGACCGCTTTGGGGACTGAAGCTTTCTTT. The whole variable domain, filled in from reference TRBV5-4 and TRBJ1-1, reads ETGVTQSPTHLIKTRGQQVTLRCSSQSGHNTVSWYQQALGQGPQFIFQYYREEENGRGNFPPRFSGLQFPNYSSELNVNALELDDSALYLCASSFMTALGTEAFFGQGTRLTVV.

The chain links TRBV7-2 to TRBJ2-7; 15 bases are shared with TRBD2. CDR1 is SGHTA and CDR2 is FQGNSA in the germline V gene. The CDR3 covers 18 residues. Germline trimming cut 1 base from V and 4 bases from J; bases unmatched to any gene: 8. In nucleotides, the CDR3 is TGTGCCAGCAGCTTAGTTCTGGGACTAGCGGGAGGCGGATACGAGCAGTACTTC. Translating it yields CASSLVLGLAGGGYEQYF.

The genes are TRBV28 and TRBJ2-1, with 11 positions matching TRBD2. CDR3 length: 14 residues. Germline CDR1 reads MDHEN; CDR2 reads SYDVKM. Germline trimming cut 6 bases from V and 7 bases from J; bases unmatched to any gene: 5. This CDR3 is CASRRLAGWNEQFF. CDR3 sequence (DNA): TGTGCCAGCAGGCGACTAGCGGGATGGAATGAGCAGTTCTTC.

This chain joins TRBV18 and TRBJ2-7, with D possibly being TRBD1 or TRBD2 (5 bases each). The germline V gene encodes CDR1 KGHSH and CDR2 LQKENI. V lost 1 base and J lost 0, with 10 bases in between. The CDR3 spans 15 residues. CDR3 sequence reads: CASSPLSGGSYEQYF. The CDR3 DNA follows: TGTGCCAGCTCACCACTCAGTGGGGGCTCCTACGAGCAGTACTTC.

The J gene is TRBJ2-5, the V gene TRBV2; D is undetermined. The J call may not be correct, given that the DNA end is closer to TRBJ2-7. The germline CDR1 and CDR2 sequences are SNHLY and FYNNEI. CDR3 length: 13 amino acids. CDR3 amino acids: CASSDVGYYEQYF. In DNA form, the CDR3 reads TGTGCCAGCAGTGATGTAGGGTACTACGAGCAGTACTTC.